The clone carrying this T cell receptor beta chain has ten or more counts. Its antigen is not identified. This entry is derived from a study of CD8 T cells in ankylosing spondylitis. Study-level results: What seemed typical of ankylosing spondylitis blood was a TCR beta motif built from fewer than ten highly homologous variants.

Trimming pared 1 base from V and 1 base from J, leaving 11 bases between. The germline V gene has CDR1 SGHRS and CDR2 YFSETQ. The length of the CDR3 is 15 residues. TCRdb itself ran the 5' RACE reads through MiXCR, one entry per CDR3 protein. The sample contains some 200,000 distinct CDR3 sequences, around 6.6% of which appear only once. Sequenced input: blood, either unsorted or a sorted T cell fraction (not recorded which). The rearrangement joins TRBV5-1 to TRBJ1-1; D is possibly TRBD1 (5 bases). The sequence was obtained from a male donor with ankylosing spondylitis. CDR3 nucleotide sequence: TGCGCCAGCAGCTTGTGGGGGGGGTCGAACACTGAAGCTTTCTTT. It yields the protein CASSLWGGSNTEAFF.